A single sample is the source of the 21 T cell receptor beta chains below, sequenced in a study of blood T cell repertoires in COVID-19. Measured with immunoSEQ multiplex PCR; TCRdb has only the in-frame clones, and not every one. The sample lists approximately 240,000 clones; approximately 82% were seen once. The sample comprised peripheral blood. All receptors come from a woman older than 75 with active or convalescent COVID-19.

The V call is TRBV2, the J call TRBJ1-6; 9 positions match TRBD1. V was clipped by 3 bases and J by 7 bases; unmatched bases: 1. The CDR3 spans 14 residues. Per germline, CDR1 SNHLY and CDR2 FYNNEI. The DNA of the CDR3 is TGTGCCAGCAGTGACGGACAGGGGAATTCACCCCTCCACTTT. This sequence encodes CASSDGQGNSPLHF.

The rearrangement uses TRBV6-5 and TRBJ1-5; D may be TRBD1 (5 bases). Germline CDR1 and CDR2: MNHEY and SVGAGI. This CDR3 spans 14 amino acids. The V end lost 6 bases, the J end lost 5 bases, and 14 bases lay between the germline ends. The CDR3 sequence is CASRGYRSDQPQHF. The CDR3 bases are TGTGCCAGCAGGGGGTACAGGTCCGATCAGCCCCAGCATTTT.

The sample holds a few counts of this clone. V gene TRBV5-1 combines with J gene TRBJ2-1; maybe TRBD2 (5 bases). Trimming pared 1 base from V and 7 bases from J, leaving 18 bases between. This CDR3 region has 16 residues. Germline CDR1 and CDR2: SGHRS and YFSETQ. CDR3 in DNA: TGCGCCAGCAGCTTGAGCGGCCCTTCCCTGGGGAATGAGCAGTTCTTC. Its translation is CASSLSGPSLGNEQFF.

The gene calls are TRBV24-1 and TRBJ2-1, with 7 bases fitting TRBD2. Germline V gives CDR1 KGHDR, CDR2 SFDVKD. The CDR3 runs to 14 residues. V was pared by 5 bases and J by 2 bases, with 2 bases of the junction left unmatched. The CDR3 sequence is CATSGEGPYNEQFF. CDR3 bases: TGTGCCACCAGTGGGGAGGGCCCCTACAATGAGCAGTTCTTC.

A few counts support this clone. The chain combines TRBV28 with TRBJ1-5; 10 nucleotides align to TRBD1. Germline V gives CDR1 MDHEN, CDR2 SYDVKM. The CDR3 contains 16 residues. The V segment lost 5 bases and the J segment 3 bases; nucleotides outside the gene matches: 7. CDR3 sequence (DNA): TGTGCCAGCAGTACCCGGACAGGGGGTATCAATCAGCCCCAGCATTTT. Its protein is CASSTRTGGINQPQHF.

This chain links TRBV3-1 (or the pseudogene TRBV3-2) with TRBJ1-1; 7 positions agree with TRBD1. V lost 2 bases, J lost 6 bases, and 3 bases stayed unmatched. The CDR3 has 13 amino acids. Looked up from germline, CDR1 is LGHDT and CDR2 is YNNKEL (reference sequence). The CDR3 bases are TGTGCCAGCAGCCAAATTACAGGGGCTGAAGCTTTCTTT. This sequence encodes CASSQITGAEAFF.

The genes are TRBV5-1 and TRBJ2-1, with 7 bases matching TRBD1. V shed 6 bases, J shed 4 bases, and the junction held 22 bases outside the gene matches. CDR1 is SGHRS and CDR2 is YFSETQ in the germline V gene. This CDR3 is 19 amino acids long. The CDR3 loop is CASTKGGSFSDIEYNEQFF. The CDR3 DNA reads TGCGCCAGCACAAAAGGGGGCAGCTTTAGCGACATTGAGTACAATGAGCAGTTCTTC.

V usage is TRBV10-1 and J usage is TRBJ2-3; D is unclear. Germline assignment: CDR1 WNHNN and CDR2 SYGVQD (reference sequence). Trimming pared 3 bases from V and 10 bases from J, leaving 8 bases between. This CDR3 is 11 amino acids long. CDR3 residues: CASSDPYSQYF. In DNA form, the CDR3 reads TGCGCCAGCAGTGACCCGTATTCGCAGTATTTT.

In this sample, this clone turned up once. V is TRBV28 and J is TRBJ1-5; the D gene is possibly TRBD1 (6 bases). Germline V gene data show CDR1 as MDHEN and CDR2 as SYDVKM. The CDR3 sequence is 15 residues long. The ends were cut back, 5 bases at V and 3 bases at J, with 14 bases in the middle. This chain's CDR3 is CASSRSGVDNQPQHF. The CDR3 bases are TGTGCCAGCAGTCGTTCAGGGGTCGACAATCAGCCCCAGCATTTT. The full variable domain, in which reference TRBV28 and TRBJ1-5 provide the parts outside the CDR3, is DVKVTQSSRYLVKRTGEKVFLECVQDMDHENMFWYRQDPGLGLRLIYFSYDVKMKEKGDIPEGYSVSREKKERFSLILESASTNQTSMYLCASSRSGVDNQPQHFGDGTRLSIL.

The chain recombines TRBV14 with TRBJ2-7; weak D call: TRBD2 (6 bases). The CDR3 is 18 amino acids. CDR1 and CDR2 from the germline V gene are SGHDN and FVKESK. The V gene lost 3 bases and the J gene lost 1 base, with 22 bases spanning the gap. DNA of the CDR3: TGTGCCAGCAGCCAGCGGGACCCCCAGTGGGGGATTTCCTACGAGCAGTACTTC. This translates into CASSQRDPQWGISYEQYF.

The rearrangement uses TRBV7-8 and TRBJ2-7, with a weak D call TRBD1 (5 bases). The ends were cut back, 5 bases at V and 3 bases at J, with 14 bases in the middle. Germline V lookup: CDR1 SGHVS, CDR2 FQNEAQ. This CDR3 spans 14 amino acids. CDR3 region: CASSHRGQGYEQYF. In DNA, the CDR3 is TGTGCCAGCAGCCACCGTGGGCAGGGCTACGAGCAGTACTTC.

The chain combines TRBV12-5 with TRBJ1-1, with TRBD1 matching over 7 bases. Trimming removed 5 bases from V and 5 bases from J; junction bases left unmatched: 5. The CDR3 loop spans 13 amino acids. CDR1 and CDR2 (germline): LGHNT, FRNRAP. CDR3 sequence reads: CASGIQGWTEAFF. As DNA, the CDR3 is TGTGCTAGTGGTATACAGGGGTGGACTGAAGCTTTCTTT.

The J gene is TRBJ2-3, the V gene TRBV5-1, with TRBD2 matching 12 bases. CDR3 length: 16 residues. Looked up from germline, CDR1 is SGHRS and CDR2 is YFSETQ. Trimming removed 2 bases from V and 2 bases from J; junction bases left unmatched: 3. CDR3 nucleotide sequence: TGCGCCAGCAGCTTACCTAGCGGGGGGGACACAGATACGCAGTATTTT. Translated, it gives CASSLPSGGDTDTQYF.

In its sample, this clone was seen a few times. The CDR3 here is CASSQEGRASYSNQPQHF. Written as DNA, the CDR3 is TGCGCCAGCAGCCAAGAGGGCAGGGCCTCTTATAGCAATCAGCCCCAGCATTTT. This chain connects TRBV4-1 to TRBJ1-5, with D possibly being TRBD1 (5 bases). This CDR3 has 18 residues. Trimming took 0 bases from V and 0 from J, leaving 15 bases between them. The germline V gene has CDR1 MGHRA and CDR2 YSYEKL.

In DNA, the CDR3 is TGTGCCAGCAGCTCTGGACAGAATGGCTACACCTTC. This codes for CASSSGQNGYTF. This rearrangement joins TRBV7-2 to TRBJ1-2; possibly TRBD1 for D (6 bases). This CDR3 has 12 amino acids. Between the trimmed V and J ends, which lost 4 bases and 6 bases, there was a span of 9 bases. Germline V gives CDR1 SGHTA, CDR2 FQGNSA.

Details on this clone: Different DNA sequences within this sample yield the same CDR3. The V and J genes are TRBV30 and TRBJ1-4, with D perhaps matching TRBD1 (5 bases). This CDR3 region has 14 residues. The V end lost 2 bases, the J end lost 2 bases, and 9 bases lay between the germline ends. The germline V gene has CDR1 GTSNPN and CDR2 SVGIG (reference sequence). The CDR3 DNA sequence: TGTGCCTGGAGTAGGGGTTCGACTAATGAAAAACTGTTTTTT. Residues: CAWSRGSTNEKLFF.

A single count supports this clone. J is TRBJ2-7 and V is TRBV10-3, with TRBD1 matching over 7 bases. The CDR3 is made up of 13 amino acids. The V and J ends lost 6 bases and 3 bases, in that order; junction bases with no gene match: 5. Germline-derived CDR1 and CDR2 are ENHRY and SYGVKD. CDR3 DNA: TGTGCCATCAGCCTGACAGGGATCTACGAGCAGTACTTC. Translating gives CAISLTGIYEQYF.

CDR3 in amino acids: CASSRDNEQFF. In DNA form, the CDR3 reads TGTGCCAGCAGCCGGGACAATGAGCAGTTCTTC. The V and J genes are TRBV7-9 and TRBJ2-1; no clear D. This CDR3 region has 11 residues. Germline CDR1 SEHNR, CDR2 FQNEAQ (reference sequence). The V gene lost 5 bases and the J gene lost 5 bases, with 4 bases spanning the gap.

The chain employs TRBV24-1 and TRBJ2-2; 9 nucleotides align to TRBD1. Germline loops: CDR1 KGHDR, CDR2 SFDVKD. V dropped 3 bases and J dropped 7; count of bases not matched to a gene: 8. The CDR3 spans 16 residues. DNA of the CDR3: TGTGCCACCAGTGATCATACAGGGGGCGCGCTCGGGGAGCTGTTTTTT. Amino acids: CATSDHTGGALGELFF.

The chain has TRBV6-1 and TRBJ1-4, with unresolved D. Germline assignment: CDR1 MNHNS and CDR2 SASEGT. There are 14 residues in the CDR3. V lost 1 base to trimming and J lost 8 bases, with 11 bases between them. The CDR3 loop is CASSEGSLGEKLFF. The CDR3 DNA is TGTGCCAGCAGTGAAGGTAGTTTGGGCGAAAAACTGTTTTTT.

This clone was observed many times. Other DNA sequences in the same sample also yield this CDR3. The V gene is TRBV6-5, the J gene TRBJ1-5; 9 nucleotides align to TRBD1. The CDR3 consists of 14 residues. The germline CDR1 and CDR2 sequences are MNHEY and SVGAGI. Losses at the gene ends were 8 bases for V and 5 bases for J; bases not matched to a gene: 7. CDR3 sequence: CASQPGTGYQPQHF. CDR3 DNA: TGTGCCAGCCAACCTGGGACAGGGTATCAGCCCCAGCATTTT.